This T cell receptor beta chain is drawn from a study of prognosis after radiotherapy for stage I lung cancer. CDR1 is MNHNS and CDR2 is SASEGT in the germline V gene. The length of the CDR3 is 13 residues. V lost 6 bases, J lost 2 bases, and 10 bases lay in between. Findings of the study overall: Unique TCR clones declined after stereotactic body radiation therapy, from a median about 10,000 to 6,900. Patients with and without metastases reportedly differed in TRBV and TRBJ gene usage frequencies.

Template was genomic DNA; TCR beta CDR3 amplified in two multiplex PCR rounds. The authors ran first-round PCR with primers specific to each TRBV and TRBJ gene. TCRdb recomputed calls from the multiplex PCR reads with MiXCR, one row per CDR3 protein. This repertoire shows fewer than 35,000 distinct CDR3 sequences, around 48% found once; its top ten account for about 17%. For this clonotype: The antigen remains undetermined. A read error may be the cause here, since a much bigger clone is one base away. The CDR3 ends on some other residue instead of the conserved phenylalanine or tryptophan, so this is likely a read error.

The genes are TRBV6-1 and TRBJ2-5; D remains unclear. The receptor was isolated from a donor of 50 years or more with non-small cell lung cancer. The sample consisted of PBMCs, taken before or after stereotactic body radiation therapy (not recorded which). The CDR3 nucleotides are TGTGCCAGCAGACGACGGAGACAAGAGACCCAGTACCTC. Residues: CASRRRRQETQYL.